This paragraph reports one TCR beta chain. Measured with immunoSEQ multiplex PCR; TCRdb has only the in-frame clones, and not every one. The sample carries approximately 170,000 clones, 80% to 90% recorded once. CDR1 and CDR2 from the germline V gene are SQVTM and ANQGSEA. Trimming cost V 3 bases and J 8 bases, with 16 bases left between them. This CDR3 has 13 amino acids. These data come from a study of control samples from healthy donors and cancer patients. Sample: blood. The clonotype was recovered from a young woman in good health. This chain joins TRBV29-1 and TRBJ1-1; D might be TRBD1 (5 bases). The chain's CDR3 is CSVEPGPRAEAFF. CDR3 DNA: TGCAGCGTTGAGCCAGGGCCGCGGGCCGAAGCTTTCTTT.